The next 20 T cell receptor beta chains were all read from a single sample in a study of blood T cells in healthy people across ages. Together with a sample-barcoded 5' primer, a J-beta primer mix was included in a second PCR lasting about 7 to 11 cycles. Each CDR3 protein is one row after TCRdb ran MiXCR on the 5' RACE reads. Of about 1.6 million distinct CDR3 sequences in the sample, 34% were seen once. Sequencing input: blood. The receptor source for this set is a woman aged 25-40 years in good health.

The genes are TRBV6-6 and TRBJ1-1; 10 positions match TRBD1. V was pared by 6 bases and J by 10 bases, with 2 bases of the junction left unmatched. The CDR3 spans 11 residues. Looked up from germline, CDR1 is MNHNY and CDR2 is SVGAGI (reference sequence). CDR3 amino acids: CASRRDRGAFF. As DNA, the CDR3 is TGTGCCAGCAGGAGGGACAGGGGAGCTTTCTTT.

The chain combines TRBV3-1 with TRBJ2-1; 16 positions agree with TRBD2. V trimming: 6 bases; J trimming: 8 bases; junction bases outside the gene matches: 4. Germline V gives CDR1 LGHDT, CDR2 YNNKEL (reference sequence). The CDR3 spans 15 residues. CDR3 DNA: TGTGCCAGCAGACCCGGGACTAGCGGGAGGGATGAGCAGTTCTTC. The encoded protein is CASRPGTSGRDEQFF.

This clonotype turned up a few times. The gene calls are TRBV19 and TRBJ2-5; 7 bases are a match to TRBD2. The CDR3 totals 17 residues. After removal of 1 base from V and 4 bases from J, the junction contained 12 bases not matched to a gene. CDR1 and CDR2 (germline): LNHDA, SQIVND (reference sequence). In nucleotides, the CDR3 is TGTGCCAGTAGTATAGGACCGGCGGGGGTGTACGGAGAGACCCAGTACTTC. It is translated as CASSIGPAGVYGETQYF.

This sequence joins TRBV12-3 or TRBV12-4 and TRBJ1-1, with D perhaps matching TRBD1 (5 bases). With 7 bases removed from V and 1 base from J, the gap between germline ends came to 10 bases. The CDR3 totals 13 residues. In DNA form, the CDR3 reads TGTGCCAGCACCCACACAGGGAACACTGAAGCTTTCTTT. Protein: CASTHTGNTEAFF.

This clonotype was found a few times. The chain links TRBV28 to TRBJ2-1; 8 bases fit TRBD2. The J segment lost 4 bases and the V segment lost 2 bases, leaving 7 bases of the junction unmatched. The CDR3 loop spans 16 amino acids. Germline V gene data show CDR1 as MDHEN and CDR2 as SYDVKM. The DNA of the CDR3 is TGTGCCAGCAGTTTACTCCTAGCGGGCGATTACAATGAGCAGTTCTTC. Encoded protein: CASSLLLAGDYNEQFF. The full variable domain, in which reference TRBV28 and TRBJ2-1 provide the parts outside the CDR3, is DVKVTQSSRYLVKRTGEKVFLECVQDMDHENMFWYRQDPGLGLRLIYFSYDVKMKEKGDIPEGYSVSREKKERFSLILESASTNQTSMYLCASSLLLAGDYNEQFFGPGTRLTVL.

J is TRBJ1-1 and V is TRBV2; D unresolved. The CDR3 has 12 residues. The germline V gene encodes CDR1 SNHLY and CDR2 FYNNEI. V was clipped by 0 bases and J by 7 bases, with 6 bases between them. CDR3 nucleotides: TGTGCCAGCAGTGAAGCGCAAAGTGAAGCTTTCTTT. Translation gives CASSEAQSEAFF. Supplemented by reference TRBV2 and TRBJ1-1, the full variable domain reads EPEVTQTPSHQVTQMGQEVILRCVPISNHLYFYWYRQILGQKVEFLVSFYNNEISEKSEIFDDQFSVERPDGSNFTLKIRSTKLEDSAMYFCASSEAQSEAFFGQGTRLTVV.

This clonotype was observed a few times. The chain carries TRBV3-1 and TRBJ1-6; tentative D call: TRBD1 (6 bases). V lost 0 bases, J lost 9 bases, and 12 bases lay in between. Per the germline V gene, CDR1 is LGHDT and CDR2 is YNNKEL (reference sequence). The CDR3 spans 15 residues. CDR3 region: CASSQDQGGSSPLHF. The DNA of the CDR3 is TGTGCCAGCAGCCAAGATCAAGGGGGGAGTTCACCCCTCCACTTT.

V usage is TRBV10-1 and J usage is TRBJ2-3; 12 nucleotides line up with TRBD2. V lost 6 bases to trimming and J lost 7 bases; unmatched junction nucleotides: 8. The CDR3 is made up of 15 amino acids. Germline loops: CDR1 WNHNN, CDR2 SYGVQD (reference sequence). CDR3 loop: CASRSSGGAGNTQYF. The CDR3 bases are TGCGCCAGCAGGTCTAGCGGGGGGGCGGGGAATACGCAGTATTTT.

The table lists this clonotype with many counts. DNA for the CDR3: TGCGCCAGCAGGATGACCGGAGGAAAGGTCCAAGAGACCCAGTACTTC. Translating gives CASRMTGGKVQETQYF. This chain joins TRBV5-1 and TRBJ2-5, with a possible D match to TRBD2 (5 bases). Trimming removed 5 bases at V and 1 base at J, with 18 bases between. Germline V gene data show CDR1 as SGHRS and CDR2 as YFSETQ. This CDR3 contains 16 residues.

This clonotype has a handful of counts. The chain couples TRBV9 to TRBJ2-5, with 9 bases lining up with TRBD2. The CDR3 length is 16 residues. The ends lost 0 bases at V and 1 base at J; junction bases unmatched: 4. Germline loops: CDR1 SGDLS, CDR2 YYNGEE. For the CDR3, the DNA is TGTGCCAGCAGCGTAGGTGGCGGGGGGGTCCAAGAGACCCAGTACTTC. This sequence encodes CASSVGGGGVQETQYF.

This clonotype was detected many times. This sequence joins TRBV4-1 and TRBJ2-6, with D unclear. Trimming cost V 1 base and J 1 base, with 5 bases left between them. The germline V gene encodes CDR1 MGHRA and CDR2 YSYEKL. The CDR3 is 15 residues long. The CDR3 DNA is TGCGCCAGCAGCCAAGCCCAATCTGGGGCCAACGTCCTGACTTTC. Translated: CASSQAQSGANVLTF.

The chain joins TRBV7-9 to TRBJ1-2; tentative D call: TRBD1 (5 bases). V was cut by 5 bases and J by 4 bases, with 20 bases left in between. Germline values: CDR1 SEHNR, CDR2 FQNEAQ (reference sequence). The CDR3 has 16 amino acids. Here the CDR3 DNA reads TGTGCCAGCAGCCCTGATGGGGGACCTTTCCTCTATGGCTACACCTTC. It specifies CASSPDGGPFLYGYTF. The whole variable domain, remainder taken from reference TRBV7-9 and TRBJ1-2, is DTGVSQNPRHKITKRGQNVTFRCDPISEHNRLYWYRQTLGQGPEFLTYFQNEAQLEKSRLLSDRFSAERPKGSFSTLEIQRTEQGDSAMYLCASSPDGGPFLYGYTFGSGTRLTVV.

V usage is TRBV4-1 and J usage is TRBJ2-1, with 10 bases fitting TRBD2. Per the germline V gene, CDR1 is MGHRA and CDR2 is YSYEKL. The CDR3 runs 18 residues. Trimming removed 6 bases from V and 9 bases from J; junction bases left unmatched: 20. This chain's CDR3 is CASSQVLAGYTAGGEQFF. Here the CDR3 DNA reads TGCGCCAGCAGTCAGGTACTAGCGGGATATACCGCAGGGGGTGAGCAGTTCTTC.

V gene TRBV20-1 combines with J gene TRBJ2-3; a possible D gene is TRBD1 (5 bases). The V gene's germline CDR1 is DFQATT and CDR2 SNEGSKA (reference sequence). The CDR3 is 12 residues long. V lost 3 bases, J lost 2 bases, and 6 bases lay in between. The CDR3 region has the DNA TGCAGTGCTAGGACAGTCACAGATACGCAGTATTTT. Its translation: CSARTVTDTQYF.

This clonotype has just a few counts. The rearrangement links TRBV30 to TRBJ2-7; D call uncertain. The CDR3 spans 13 residues. V was shortened by 4 bases and J by 2 bases, with 12 bases between the two germline ends. Germline V CDR1 and CDR2: GTSNPN, SVGIG (reference sequence). Here the CDR3 reads CAWNGGGTYEQYF. The DNA for the CDR3 is TGTGCCTGGAATGGTGGCGGTACCTACGAGCAGTACTTC. Supplemented by reference TRBV30 and TRBJ2-7, the full variable domain reads SQTIHQWPATLVQPVGSPLSLECTVEGTSNPNLYWYRQAAGRGLQLLFYSVGIGQISSEVPQNLSASRPQDRQFILSSKKLLLSDSGFYLCAWNGGGTYEQYFGPGTRLTVT.

This clonotype was counted only a few times. The V and J genes are TRBV6-1 and TRBJ2-4, with 10 bases lining up with TRBD1. The CDR3 length is 14 residues. Losses at the gene ends were 4 bases for V and 6 bases for J; bases not matched to a gene: 3. Germline lookup yields CDR1 MNHNS and CDR2 SASEGT. CDR3 nucleotide sequence: TGTGCCAGCAGTGGGGGGGACAGGGGAAACATTCAGTACTTC. Amino acid sequence: CASSGGDRGNIQYF.

Here the CDR3 reads CASSFLLPDTQYF. CDR3 in DNA: TGTGCCAGCAGCTTCCTTCTTCCAGATACGCAGTATTTT. This chain links TRBV7-8 with TRBJ2-3; D is undetermined. Trimming pared 3 bases from V and 4 bases from J, leaving 8 bases between. This CDR3 is 13 amino acids long. Germline-derived CDR1 and CDR2 are SGHVS and FQNEAQ. Using reference TRBV7-8 and TRBJ2-3 for the parts outside the CDR3, the full variable domain is GAGVSQSPRYKVAKRGQDVALRCDPISGHVSLFWYQQALGQGPEFLTYFQNEAQLDKSGLPSDRFFAERPEGSVSTLKIQRTQQEDSAVYLCASSFLLPDTQYFGPGTRLTVL.

This clonotype appeared a few times. The chain employs TRBV20-1 and TRBJ2-1; 14 nucleotides agree with TRBD2. The V and J ends lost 7 bases and 4 bases, in that order; junction bases with no gene match: 9. This CDR3 region has 16 residues. The germline V gene encodes CDR1 DFQATT and CDR2 SNEGSKA (reference sequence). CDR3 in DNA: TGCAGTGGAAGAGGGACTAGCGGGAGAAAATACAATGAGCAGTTCTTC. As protein: CSGRGTSGRKYNEQFF.

V usage is TRBV3-1 and J usage is TRBJ2-5; D ambiguous. The CDR3 loop spans 16 amino acids. Germline CDR1 LGHDT, CDR2 YNNKEL (reference sequence). Trimming took off 3 bases at V and 5 bases at J, with 19 bases between the two ends. In DNA form, the CDR3 reads TGTGCCAGCAGCCAGTTTTGGAAGACCCGGTCGGAGACCCAGTACTTC. Its translation: CASSQFWKTRSETQYF.

This clonotype came up a few times. The rearrangement joins TRBV25-1 to TRBJ2-1; D remains ambiguous. V dropped 4 bases and J dropped 8 bases, with 12 bases sitting between them. The CDR3 loop spans 13 amino acids. The germline CDR1 and CDR2 sequences are MGHDK and SYGVNS. CDR3 loop: CASSVPPRDEQFF. The CDR3 DNA follows: TGTGCCAGCAGTGTCCCTCCAAGGGATGAGCAGTTCTTC.